A selection of T cell receptor beta chains follows, all from one sample in a study of blood T cell repertoires in COVID-19. Sequencing used immunoSEQ multiplex PCR; TCRdb keeps in-frame clones, though not all of them. The sample holds about 410,000 clones; approximately 89% are singletons and the top ten take under 2%. Sequenced sample: peripheral blood. The receptors shown here come from a woman aged 40 to 50 with COVID-19, enrolled during active disease. Each CDR3 is given with its conserved first and last residue. D genes are given only for firm matches. Clone size is stated in some rows and not others, as once, few, many or a class when expanded.

j_gene	d_gene	abundance	v_gene	CDR3nt	CDR3aa
TRBJ1-3	NA	NA	TRBV3-1/TRBV3-2	TGTGCCAGCAGCCGGGCGCGTGGCTCTGGAAACACCATATATTTT	CASSRARGSGNTIYF
TRBJ2-5	TRBD1	NA	TRBV18	TGTGCCAGCTCACGGGGACAGGCCTCCCAAGAGACCCAGTACTTC	CASSRGQASQETQYF
TRBJ2-5	TRBD1	NA	TRBV7-8	TGTGCCAGCAGCTTAAACAGGGGGCGGGAGACCCAGTACTTC	CASSLNRGRETQYF
TRBJ2-2	NA	NA	TRBV5-4	TGTGCCAGCAGCTTGGGGGGGCGCGCGGCCACCGGGGAGCTGTTTTTT	CASSLGGRAATGELFF
TRBJ1-2	TRBD1	once	TRBV11-2	TGTGCCAGCAGCTTAGGCCAAAGGGGGCCCCGATATGGCTACACCTTC	CASSLGQRGPRYGYTF
TRBJ2-2	NA	once	TRBV11-3	TGTGCCAGCAGCTTAGTCGTAACCGGGGAGCTGTTTTTT	CASSLVVTGELFF
TRBJ2-1	NA	NA	TRBV5-1	TGCGCCAGCAGCTTGGACAGTCAGCTTGAGCAGTTCTTC	CASSLDSQLEQFF
TRBJ1-1	NA	NA	TRBV7-2	TGTGCCAGCAGCTTACAGGGCCTAGGGTACACTGAAGCTTTCTTT	CASSLQGLGYTEAFF
TRBJ2-1	NA	NA	TRBV24-1	TGTGCCACCAGTGATCGCCAGGGTATGGCCGATGAGCAGTTCTTC	CATSDRQGMADEQFF
TRBJ1-1	NA	NA	TRBV3-1/TRBV3-2	TGTGCCAGCTTTCGTTATTCGGGGGTCACTGAAGCTTTCTTT	CASFRYSGVTEAFF
TRBJ1-5	NA	NA	TRBV7-2	TGTGCCAGCAGCTTAGGAGTCAATCAGCCCCAGCATTTT	CASSLGVNQPQHF
TRBJ1-2	NA	once	TRBV12-3/TRBV12-4	TGTGCCACCCGAAGGGGGTGGAACTATGGCTACACCTTC	CATRRGWNYGYTF
TRBJ2-1	NA	NA	TRBV7-2	TGTGCCAGCAGCTTAACGGGTTATGAGCAGTTCTTC	CASSLTGYEQFF
TRBJ1-4	NA	once	TRBV4-2	TGTGCCAGCAGCCAAGCCCAGGGTGACAATGAAAAACTGTTTTTT	CASSQAQGDNEKLFF
TRBJ2-5	TRBD1	NA	TRBV7-2	TGTGCCAGCAGCTTCACAGGGGTAGAGACCCAGTACTTC	CASSFTGVETQYF
TRBJ2-1	NA	NA	TRBV5-1	TGCGCCAGCCGTCCCCTTTTAGCGGATTACAATGAGCAGTTCTTC	CASRPLLADYNEQFF